This entry lists 4 T cell receptor beta chains sequenced from one sample in a study of blood T cell repertoires in COVID-19. Here immunoSEQ multiplex PCR was the method, and the copy in TCRdb shows in-frame clones only, minus some. The sample records 45,000 to 55,000 clones, around 90% being singletons. Sequencing was carried out using peripheral blood. The source is a woman at least 80 years old with acute or convalescent COVID-19.

V gene TRBV7-7 combines with J gene TRBJ2-2; the D is unclear. The ends were cut back, 6 bases at V and 0 bases at J, with 11 bases in the middle. Germline loops: CDR1 SSHAT, CDR2 FNYEAQ (reference sequence). The CDR3 loop spans 15 amino acids. The CDR3 here is CASSRDTSNTGELFF. The CDR3 coding sequence is TGTGCCAGCAGTCGAGACACTTCGAACACCGGGGAGCTGTTTTTT. Supplemented by reference TRBV7-7 and TRBJ2-2, the full variable domain reads GAGVSQSPRYKVTKRGQDVTLRCDPISSHATLYWYQQALGQGPEFLTYFNYEAQPDKSGLPSDRFSAERPEGSISTLTIQRTEQRDSAMYRCASSRDTSNTGELFFGEGSRLTVL.

This chain links TRBV6-1 with TRBJ2-5, with 8 bases that match TRBD1. Germline CDR1 and CDR2: MNHNS and SASEGT. The CDR3 extends over 15 amino acids. Unmatched junction bases numbered 5, after V lost 2 bases and J lost 3 bases. CDR3 in amino acids: CASSETRTGKETQYF. The CDR3 DNA is TGTGCCAGCAGTGAAACTAGGACAGGGAAAGAGACCCAGTACTTC.

This clone was observed once. The chain links TRBV7-8 to TRBJ2-3; D remains ambiguous. V lost 5 bases and J 0 bases, leaving 18 bases between the germline ends. CDR3 length: 17 amino acids. Germline V gives CDR1 SGHVS, CDR2 FQNEAQ. CDR3: CASSPQMADPSTDTQYF. The CDR3 bases are TGTGCCAGCAGCCCGCAGATGGCAGATCCTAGCACAGATACGCAGTATTTT.

The rearrangement links TRBV7-9 to TRBJ1-1; 9 bases are shared with TRBD1. The ends lost 5 bases at V and 12 bases at J; junction bases unmatched: 16. The CDR3 consists of 15 residues. Germline V lookup: CDR1 SEHNR, CDR2 FQNEAQ (reference sequence). In DNA, the CDR3 is TGTGCCAGCAGCCCCACAGGGGGCCCGAGTGGAGGATCTTTCTTT. Translation: CASSPTGGPSGGSFF.